Below, 14 T cell receptor beta chains from the same sample are listed, as sequenced in a study of shared clonotypes between healthy human individuals. As defined, naive CD8 cells were CD45RO-negative and positively selected for CCR7, with terminally differentiated effector memory CD45RA+ cells excluded. Produced via immunoSEQ multiplex PCR; TCRdb's table is partial and in-frame only. Counted here are 800,000 or so clones, approximately 96% occurring once; the ten biggest clones make up roughly 0.23%. Sequenced material: naive CD8+ T cells sorted from blood. The receptors stem from a man under 40 in good health.

Note on this clone: This specimen includes other DNA sequences encoding the same CDR3. J is TRBJ1-1 and V is TRBV6-5; D gene unclear. The CDR3 totals 13 residues. The V and J ends lost 2 bases and 4 bases respectively, with 8 bases between them. CDR1 and CDR2 from the germline V gene are MNHEY and SVGAGI. The CDR3 reads CASSYGVGTEAFF. The CDR3 nucleotides are TGTGCCAGCAGTTACGGGGTTGGCACTGAAGCTTTCTTT.

The count of this clone is one. This rearrangement joins TRBV7-9 to TRBJ2-7; TRBD2 might be the D (5 bases). Germline CDR1 reads SEHNR; CDR2 reads FQNEAQ (reference sequence). CDR3 length: 17 amino acids. V dropped 5 bases and J dropped 2 bases, with 22 bases sitting between them. The CDR3 region is CASSHQREYAGPYEQYF. As DNA, the CDR3 is TGTGCCAGCAGCCACCAACGCGAGTACGCGGGTCCCTACGAGCAGTACTTC. The whole variable domain, remainder taken from reference TRBV7-9 and TRBJ2-7, is DTGVSQNPRHKITKRGQNVTFRCDPISEHNRLYWYRQTLGQGPEFLTYFQNEAQLEKSRLLSDRFSAERPKGSFSTLEIQRTEQGDSAMYLCASSHQREYAGPYEQYFGPGTRLTVT.

With respect to this clone: In the same sample, other DNA sequences code for this CDR3. J is TRBJ1-1 and V is TRBV5-1; unclear D gene. The CDR3 contains 14 residues. The V gene's germline CDR1 is SGHRS and CDR2 YFSETQ. Trimming stripped 2 bases from V and 1 base from J, with 9 bases between. The CDR3 nucleotides are TGCGCCAGCAGCTTAGCTTCCGGGAACACTGAAGCTTTCTTT. This encodes CASSLASGNTEAFF.

The chain recombines TRBV7-8 with TRBJ2-5; the D gene is possibly TRBD2 (6 bases). Germline V gene data show CDR1 as SGHVS and CDR2 as FQNEAQ. Trimming pared 4 bases from V and 4 bases from J, leaving 16 bases between. There are 15 residues in the CDR3. CDR3 in DNA: TGTGCCAGCAGCTCTTCGGGAGCAGACCGAGAGACCCAGTACTTC. As protein: CASSSSGADRETQYF.

The CDR3 protein is CASSLNDEQFF. In nucleotides, the CDR3 is TGTGCCAGCAGCTTAAACGATGAGCAGTTCTTC. The rearrangement uses TRBV11-2 and TRBJ2-1; D uncertain. Germline V gene lookup returns CDR1 SGHAT and CDR2 FQNNGV. Deletions cut 2 bases from V and 8 bases from J, with 4 bases between. The CDR3 is 11 residues long.

This clone was recorded at least ten times. V usage is TRBV9 and J usage is TRBJ2-2; D ambiguous. Germline CDR1 reads SGDLS; CDR2 reads YYNGEE. V was shortened by 4 bases and J by 6 bases, with 10 bases between the two germline ends. The CDR3 has 13 residues. The CDR3, as DNA: TGTGCCAGCAGCCCCGTTGACCCCGGGGAGCTGTTTTTT. Its protein is CASSPVDPGELFF.

The rearrangement joins TRBV7-2 to TRBJ2-7; D is uncertain. CDR3 length equals 13 residues. V was cut by 4 bases and J by 3 bases, with 10 bases left in between. Germline values: CDR1 SGHTA, CDR2 FQGNSA. CDR3 coding DNA: TGTGCCAGCAGCTCCACCCTCTTCTACGAGCAGTACTTC. It translates to CASSSTLFYEQYF.

V and J are TRBV27 and TRBJ2-3; 9 bases agree with TRBD2. The CDR3 runs to 17 residues. Germline-derived CDR1 and CDR2 are MNHEY and SMNVEV (reference sequence). The junction had 9 bases not matched to a gene; V was cut back by 4 bases and J by 1 base. CDR3 coding DNA: TGTGCCAGCAGTTGGCTAGCGGGAAAGGGGGGCACAGATACGCAGTATTTT. It translates to CASSWLAGKGGTDTQYF.

The chain carries TRBV29-1 and TRBJ2-1; 9 nucleotides match TRBD1. V lost 4 bases, J lost 10 bases, and 20 bases stayed unmatched. Per the germline V gene, CDR1 is SQVTM and CDR2 is ANQGSEA. This CDR3 is 17 amino acids long. The CDR3 DNA is TGCAGCGTTGGGGGGTCCAGGGACAGGGTCGCCGCGCGCGAGCAGTTCTTC. Translating gives CSVGGSRDRVAAREQFF.

The rearrangement links TRBV6-5 to TRBJ1-4; no definite D call. The CDR3 length is 13 residues. Germline values: CDR1 MNHEY, CDR2 SVGAGI. The V end was cut by 6 bases, the J end by 10 bases, with 15 bases between. CDR3 DNA: TGTGCCAGCAGCTACGAAGGAGAGGGAAAACTGTTTTTT. This sequence encodes CASSYEGEGKLFF.

The rearrangement joins TRBV7-9 to TRBJ2-7; no reliable D call. The CDR3 sequence is 14 residues long. V was shortened by 5 bases and J by 0 bases, with 11 bases between the two germline ends. Germline assignment: CDR1 SEHNR and CDR2 FQNEAQ (reference sequence). The CDR3 region has the DNA TGTGCCAGCAGCGACGGGCTGAACTCCTACGAGCAGTACTTC. Its translation is CASSDGLNSYEQYF.

J is TRBJ2-7 and V is TRBV5-8; D is unresolved. Germline V gene sequence: CDR1 SGHTS, CDR2 YDEGEE. CDR3 length equals 13 residues. The V end was cut by 3 bases, the J end by 5 bases, with 12 bases between. CDR3 amino acids: CASSYGPTNEQYF. The CDR3 DNA reads TGTGCCAGCAGCTATGGTCCTACGAACGAGCAGTACTTC.

This sequence joins TRBV30 and TRBJ2-1; D may be TRBD2 (6 bases). This CDR3 comprises 14 residues. Trimming removed 6 bases from V and 0 bases from J, with 12 bases in between. Germline-derived CDR1 and CDR2 are GTSNPN and SVGIG (reference sequence). DNA of the CDR3: TGTGCCTGCTCGGGACTGCCCTCCTACAATGAGCAGTTCTTC. This translates into CACSGLPSYNEQFF.

The gene calls are TRBV5-1 and TRBJ2-4; the D is unclear. CDR1 is SGHRS and CDR2 is YFSETQ in the germline V gene. The CDR3 runs to 17 residues. The V and J ends lost 0 bases and 0 bases respectively, with 13 bases between them. This CDR3 reads CASSLAGLGLAKNIQYF. The CDR3 coding sequence is TGCGCCAGCAGCTTGGCCGGCTTGGGTCTAGCCAAAAACATTCAGTACTTC.